These 25 T cell receptor beta chains came from one sample sequenced in a study of blood T cell repertoires in COVID-19. Using immunoSEQ multiplex PCR, the repertoire was profiled, and TCRdb retains in-frame clones only, with some absent. The table shows roughly 30,000 clones, with roughly 90% occurring only once. Sequencing was carried out using peripheral blood. All receptors derive from a human donor in a cohort sampled during active COVID-19.

The chain is built from TRBV7-3 and TRBJ2-1; the match to TRBD1 covers 12 bases. Germline V gene lookup returns CDR1 SGHTA and CDR2 FQGTGA. The trim removed 5 bases at V and 9 bases at J, leaving 8 bases unmatched. The CDR3 totals 15 residues. CDR3 DNA sequence: TGTGCCAGCAGCGGGAGGGGACAGGGGGCGCGTGAGCAGTTCTTC. It encodes CASSGRGQGAREQFF.

The chain carries TRBV6-5 and TRBJ1-2; no firm D call. Per the germline V gene, CDR1 is MNHEY and CDR2 is SVGAGI. The CDR3 spans 13 residues. V dropped 5 bases and J dropped 8 bases, with 15 bases sitting between them. The CDR3 nucleotides read TGTGCCAGCAGTACGGCCAAACAGACGGGCTACACCTTC. Translating gives CASSTAKQTGYTF.

The chain uses TRBV19 and TRBJ1-6; the match to TRBD1 covers 7 bases. The germline V gene has CDR1 LNHDA and CDR2 SQIVND (reference sequence). The CDR3 sequence is 14 residues long. Trimming took 5 bases from V and 10 from J; bases not matched to a gene: 8. The CDR3 sequence is CASSVRDSWSPLHF. CDR3 in DNA: TGTGCCAGTAGTGTCCGGGACAGCTGGTCACCCCTCCACTTT. The full variable domain, with the rest looked up from reference TRBV19 and TRBJ1-6, is DGGITQSPKYLFRKEGQNVTLSCEQNLNHDAMYWYRQDPGQGLRLIYYSQIVNDFQKGDIAEGYSVSREKKESFPLTVTSAQKNPTAFYLCASSVRDSWSPLHFGNGTRLTVT.

This clone was observed a single time. The chain uses TRBV7-2 and TRBJ2-1; TRBD2 matches at 11 bases. Germline CDR1 reads SGHTA; CDR2 reads FQGNSA. The V gene end was trimmed by 0 bases and the J gene end by 3 bases; junction bases not matched to a gene: 4. The CDR3 is 17 amino acids. CDR3 nucleotides: TGTGCCAGCAGCTTAGCCGCTAGCGGGGGGAGCTACAATGAGCAGTTCTTC. It codes for CASSLAASGGSYNEQFF.

This clone showed up just a few times. This rearrangement joins TRBV6-5 to TRBJ2-1; 8 bases are a match to TRBD2. Germline trimming cut 6 bases from V and 0 bases from J; bases unmatched to any gene: 4. The CDR3 is 15 residues long. Looked up from germline, CDR1 is MNHEY and CDR2 is SVGAGI. The CDR3 DNA is TGTGCCAGCAGAATAGCGGGGAACTCCTACAATGAGCAGTTCTTC. Amino acid sequence: CASRIAGNSYNEQFF.

The chain couples TRBV18 to TRBJ2-3; D is unclear. The germline V gene encodes CDR1 KGHSH and CDR2 LQKENI. V was clipped by 3 bases and J by 6 bases, with 10 bases between them. The CDR3 is made up of 13 amino acids. This CDR3 is CASSPDRFDTQYF. CDR3 in DNA: TGTGCCAGCTCACCCGATCGGTTTGATACGCAGTATTTT.

This clone has only one observation. The chain uses TRBV9 and TRBJ2-1, with 9 bases aligning to TRBD1. J was trimmed by 5 bases and V by 3 bases; bases with no gene match: 9. CDR3 length equals 16 residues. Germline values: CDR1 SGDLS, CDR2 YYNGEE. The CDR3 region has the DNA TGTGCCAGCAGCGCCCAACGTGGGACAGGGAACAATGAGCAGTTCTTC. It specifies CASSAQRGTGNNEQFF.

The rearrangement links TRBV12-5 to TRBJ2-5; D might be TRBD1 (5 bases). Germline CDR1 and CDR2: LGHNT and FRNRAP. V lost 5 bases and J lost 1, with 8 bases in between. The CDR3 contains 13 residues. CDR3 DNA sequence: TGTGCTAGTGGTCTGGACACCCAAGAGACCCAGTACTTC. Amino acid sequence: CASGLDTQETQYF.

This chain uses TRBV9 with TRBJ1-2; 7 bases are shared with TRBD1. The CDR3 has 15 residues. Germline assignment: CDR1 SGDLS and CDR2 YYNGEE. The junction had 10 bases not matched to a gene; V was cut back by 4 bases and J by 4 bases. CDR3 loop: CASSPSTGAPYGYTF. The CDR3 DNA is TGTGCCAGCAGCCCTTCTACAGGGGCACCCTATGGCTACACCTTC.

The chain links TRBV5-4 to TRBJ2-2, with a possible D match to TRBD1 (7 bases). V was cut by 6 bases and J by 5 bases, with 14 bases left in between. The length of the CDR3 is 14 residues. Germline V lookup: CDR1 SGHNT, CDR2 YYREEE (reference sequence). The CDR3 loop is CASTRGVTTGELFF. The CDR3 DNA reads as TGTGCCAGCACCAGGGGGGTTACTACCGGGGAGCTGTTTTTT.

This sequence joins TRBV6-5 and TRBJ1-2, with a weak D call TRBD1 (5 bases). Germline assignment: CDR1 MNHEY and CDR2 SVGAGI. The CDR3 length is 13 residues. V lost 7 bases, J lost 7 bases, and 16 bases lay in between. The CDR3 is CASKNNRRGGYTF. CDR3 DNA: TGTGCCAGCAAAAATAACAGGCGGGGTGGCTACACCTTC.

The chain links TRBV30 to TRBJ2-5; D perhaps matches TRBD2 (7 bases). The germline V gene encodes CDR1 GTSNPN and CDR2 SVGIG (reference sequence). The CDR3 loop spans 13 amino acids. V lost 3 bases and J lost 5, with 13 bases in between. CDR3 DNA: TGTGCCTGGAGGGGAGGGGGGTTGGAGACCCAGTACTTC. This gives the protein CAWRGGGLETQYF.

The chain joins TRBV7-3 to TRBJ1-1; 8 positions match TRBD1. Germline assignment: CDR1 SGHTA and CDR2 FQGTGA. The V gene end was trimmed by 6 bases and the J gene end by 4 bases; junction bases not matched to a gene: 10. The CDR3 is 15 residues long. CDR3 region: CASSRTGSLPTEAFF. The CDR3 region has the DNA TGTGCCAGCAGTCGGACAGGGAGTCTACCCACTGAAGCTTTCTTT. Complete variable domain (other parts from reference TRBV7-3 and TRBJ1-1): GAGVSQTPSNKVTEKGKYVELRCDPISGHTALYWYRQSLGQGPEFLIYFQGTGAADDSGLPNDRFFAVRPEGSVSTLKIQRTERGDSAVYLCASSRTGSLPTEAFFGQGTRLTVV.

The chain joins TRBV30 to TRBJ2-3; 8 bases are shared with TRBD2. The germline V gene encodes CDR1 GTSNPN and CDR2 SVGIG (reference sequence). V lost 1 base to trimming and J lost 4 bases; unmatched junction nucleotides: 1. This CDR3 spans 13 amino acids. The CDR3 region has the DNA TGTGCCTGGAGTGACGGGAGGGCAGATACGCAGTATTTT. It encodes CAWSDGRADTQYF.

The V and J genes are TRBV5-1 and TRBJ2-5; 15 bases are shared with TRBD2. V lost 8 bases to trimming and J lost 5 bases; unmatched junction nucleotides: 4. Per germline, CDR1 SGHRS and CDR2 YFSETQ. CDR3 length: 14 amino acids. In DNA, the CDR3 is TGCGCCAGTCGGACTAGCGGGGGGGGCGAGACCCAGTACTTC. Translating it yields CASRTSGGGETQYF.

The chain uses TRBV18 and TRBJ1-1; 7 nucleotides line up with TRBD1. Germline CDR1 is KGHSH and CDR2 is LQKENI. This CDR3 spans 13 amino acids. V gave up 3 bases and J gave up 14 bases; unmatched junction bases: 12. CDR3 bases: TGTGCCAGCTCACCCCAACAGGGGTCGGGGGCATTCTTT. Amino acid sequence: CASSPQQGSGAFF.

The chain carries TRBV10-3 and TRBJ1-5; maybe TRBD1 (5 bases). V dropped 10 bases and J dropped 3 bases, with 22 bases sitting between them. The V gene's germline CDR1 is ENHRY and CDR2 SYGVKD. The CDR3 covers 16 residues. The CDR3 DNA sequence: TGTGCCACAACGACAGACCTGGCGCGACTCAATCAGCCCCAGCATTTT. Translation: CATTTDLARLNQPQHF.

The chain recombines TRBV11-2 with TRBJ1-2; 7 bases fit TRBD1. CDR1 SGHAT and CDR2 FQNNGV come from the germline V gene. The CDR3 spans 18 residues. V dropped 5 bases and J dropped 0; count of bases not matched to a gene: 15. The CDR3 DNA follows: TGTGCCAGCAGCCCTGGGGGCAGGGGGAGAGTAACTAACTATGGCTACACCTTC. Translated: CASSPGGRGRVTNYGYTF.

This chain connects TRBV10-1 to TRBJ2-1; 7 nucleotides align to TRBD1. V was pared by 4 bases and J by 5 bases, with 2 bases of the junction left unmatched. This CDR3 region has 13 residues. In germline, CDR1 is WNHNN, CDR2 SYGVQD (reference sequence). CDR3 in amino acids: CASSGQGDNEQFF. For the CDR3, the DNA is TGCGCCAGCAGTGGGCAGGGGGACAATGAGCAGTTCTTC.

This clone was recorded only once. The V gene is TRBV6-6, the J gene TRBJ2-7; D unclear. V shed 3 bases and J shed 4 bases, with 10 bases lying between them. Germline V gene data show CDR1 as MNHNY and CDR2 as SVGAGI (reference sequence). This CDR3 spans 13 amino acids. The CDR3 DNA follows: TGTGCCAGCAGTTATATTTCGCGTTACGAGCAGTACTTC. Translation: CASSYISRYEQYF.

The chain carries TRBV2 and TRBJ2-5; D perhaps matches TRBD1 (6 bases). Trimming took off 4 bases at V and 2 bases at J, with 14 bases between the two ends. The V gene's germline CDR1 is SNHLY and CDR2 FYNNEI. There are 15 residues in the CDR3. The CDR3 nucleotides are TGTGCCAGCAGTGGAGGGGGTCAGGGACAAGAGACCCAGTACTTC. It yields the protein CASSGGGQGQETQYF.

This clone came up a few times. The chain uses TRBV27 and TRBJ1-2; no definite D call. CDR3 length: 13 residues. Trimming stripped 1 base from V and 3 bases from J, with 6 bases between. Per germline, CDR1 MNHEY and CDR2 SMNVEV (reference sequence). The CDR3 spells CASSLFGDYGYTF. CDR3 nucleotides: TGTGCCAGCAGTTTATTCGGAGACTATGGCTACACCTTC.

The rearrangement links TRBV19 to TRBJ2-7; 9 bases are shared with TRBD1. Trimming removed 1 base from V and 7 bases from J; junction bases left unmatched: 5. The CDR3 loop spans 14 amino acids. Germline V gene lookup returns CDR1 LNHDA and CDR2 SQIVND (reference sequence). CDR3 region: CASSIAQGAGEQYF. DNA for the CDR3: TGTGCCAGTAGTATAGCACAGGGGGCTGGTGAGCAGTACTTC.

The chain carries TRBV9 and TRBJ1-4; D may be TRBD1 (5 bases). The CDR3 loop spans 15 amino acids. Looked up from germline, CDR1 is SGDLS and CDR2 is YYNGEE. The V gene lost 3 bases and the J gene lost 8 bases, with 17 bases spanning the gap. CDR3 DNA: TGTGCCAGCAGCGCGTCTGGGGGGGTAGTCGAAAAACTGTTTTTT. This gives the protein CASSASGGVVEKLFF.

The gene calls are TRBV9 and TRBJ2-2; possibly TRBD2 for D (7 bases). V lost 4 bases to trimming and J lost 4 bases, with 14 bases between them. CDR3 length: 15 amino acids. Germline CDR1 reads SGDLS; CDR2 reads YYNGEE. The CDR3 here is CASSKGGASTGELFF. The CDR3 DNA reads as TGTGCCAGCAGCAAAGGGGGGGCGAGCACCGGGGAGCTGTTTTTT.